One and the same sample provided the 22 T cell receptor beta chains below, sequenced in a study of T cells in tuberculosis. Indicated time point: new active TB diagnosis, blood taken before or within 7 days of starting treatment. The assay was immunoSEQ multiplex PCR, and TCRdb's table has in-frame clones only and misses some. The sample records fewer than 40,000 clones, about 82% being singletons. Sample: PBMCs, taken at tuberculosis diagnosis. These TCRs come from an adult with tuberculosis.

The CDR3 spells CASSQGGSSSYEQYF. The CDR3 bases are TGCGCCAGCAGCCAAGGAGGGTCCAGCTCCTACGAGCAGTACTTC. This sequence joins TRBV4-1 and TRBJ2-7; D perhaps matches TRBD2 (5 bases). The CDR3 covers 15 residues. V was clipped by 1 base and J by 0 bases, with 10 bases between them. Germline assignment: CDR1 MGHRA and CDR2 YSYEKL.

This chain connects TRBV15 to TRBJ2-3; D gene ambiguous. Germline V gives CDR1 LNHNV, CDR2 YYDKDF (reference sequence). Between the trimmed V and J ends, which lost 0 bases and 2 bases, there was a span of 3 bases. This CDR3 contains 13 residues. The CDR3 protein is CATSREYTDTQYF. CDR3 nucleotides: TGTGCCACCAGCAGAGAGTACACAGATACGCAGTATTTT. The full variable domain, in which reference TRBV15 and TRBJ2-3 provide the parts outside the CDR3, is DAMVIQNPRYQVTQFGKPVTLSCSQTLNHNVMYWYQQKSSQAPKLLFHYYDKDFNNEADTPDNFQSRRPNTSFCFLDIRSPGLGDTAMYLCATSREYTDTQYFGPGTRLTVL.

The CDR3 DNA reads as TGTGCCAGCAGCTCCGGACGGACAAGCTCCTACAATGAGCAGTTCTTC. Its protein is CASSSGRTSSYNEQFF. The chain links TRBV9 to TRBJ2-1; tentative D call: TRBD1 (5 bases). Germline CDR1 SGDLS, CDR2 YYNGEE. The V gene lost 4 bases and the J gene lost 0 bases, with 14 bases spanning the gap. This CDR3 is 16 amino acids long.

The chain joins TRBV4-1 to TRBJ1-4; possible D gene TRBD1, 5 bases. The CDR3 contains 19 residues. Per germline, CDR1 MGHRA and CDR2 YSYEKL. The V and J ends lost 2 bases and 5 bases respectively, with 24 bases between them. The CDR3 here is CASSQPVPGPGGRNEKLFF. CDR3 nucleotides: TGCGCCAGCAGCCAACCTGTTCCGGGCCCCGGGGGAAGGAATGAAAAACTGTTTTTT.

V is TRBV25-1 and J is TRBJ1-1; D unclear. The CDR3 loop spans 15 amino acids. The germline gives CDR1 MGHDK, CDR2 SYGVNS. Trimming stripped 5 bases from V and 6 bases from J, with 19 bases between. The CDR3 DNA follows: TGTGCCAGCAGTCCCCCCGGGATAACCGGGGCTGAAGCTTTCTTT. It codes for CASSPPGITGAEAFF.

The chain links TRBV19 to TRBJ1-5, with 8 bases aligning to TRBD1. Per germline, CDR1 LNHDA and CDR2 SQIVND (reference sequence). This CDR3 comprises 15 residues. Trimming cost V 1 base and J 6 bases; bases outside gene matches: 5. The CDR3 DNA is TGTGCCAGTAGTATAGGGACAGGGAGGACTCAGCCCCAGCATTTT. Translated, it gives CASSIGTGRTQPQHF. The full variable domain, in which reference TRBV19 and TRBJ1-5 provide the parts outside the CDR3, is DGGITQSPKYLFRKEGQNVTLSCEQNLNHDAMYWYRQDPGQGLRLIYYSQIVNDFQKGDIAEGYSVSREKKESFPLTVTSAQKNPTAFYLCASSIGTGRTQPQHFGDGTRLSIL.

Comment on this clone: Distinct nucleotide sequences in the sample also encode this CDR3. This chain links TRBV7-6 with TRBJ2-1; 7 bases fit TRBD1. There are 15 residues in the CDR3. CDR1 and CDR2 (germline): SGHVS, FNYEAQ. J was trimmed by 3 bases and V by 1 base; bases with no gene match: 3. The CDR3 spells CASSLGQGDYNEQFF. CDR3 DNA sequence: TGTGCCAGCAGCTTAGGCCAGGGGGACTACAATGAGCAGTTCTTC. The variable domain in full, completed from reference TRBV7-6 and TRBJ2-1, reads GAGVSQSPRYKVTKRGQDVALRCDPISGHVSLYWYRQALGQGPEFLTYFNYEAQQDKSGLPNDRFSAERPEGSISTLTIQRTEQRDSAMYRCASSLGQGDYNEQFFGPGTRLTVL.

This rearrangement joins TRBV4-2 to TRBJ2-7; 7 nucleotides match TRBD2. The CDR3 contains 15 residues. V gave up 1 base and J gave up 4 bases; unmatched junction bases: 7. Germline V lookup: CDR1 LGHNA, CDR2 YNFKEQ. DNA of the CDR3: TGTGCCAGCAGCCAAGTAGCGGGTTCGGGGTACGAGCAGTACTTC. The encoded protein is CASSQVAGSGYEQYF.

This rearrangement joins TRBV18 to TRBJ1-4; D gene uncertain. The CDR3 spans 16 residues. The V gene lost 6 bases and the J gene lost 0 bases, with 14 bases spanning the gap. The germline CDR1 and CDR2 sequences are KGHSH and LQKENI. In nucleotides, the CDR3 is TGTGCCAGCTCGCCTAGCCTTGGGTCAACTAATGAAAAACTGTTTTTT. Protein sequence: CASSPSLGSTNEKLFF.

V is TRBV5-8 and J is TRBJ1-2, with D unresolved. CDR3 size: 13 residues. Germline CDR1 reads SGHTS; CDR2 reads YDEGEE. The V gene lost 0 bases and the J gene lost 5 bases, with 8 bases spanning the gap. The CDR3 here is CASSLGPIYGYTF. CDR3 DNA sequence: TGTGCCAGCAGCTTGGGGCCGATTTATGGCTACACCTTC.

The chain employs TRBV5-4 and TRBJ2-1; maybe TRBD2 (7 bases). The V gene lost 1 base and the J gene lost 8 bases, with 10 bases spanning the gap. Germline assignment: CDR1 SGHNT and CDR2 YYREEE (reference sequence). The CDR3 covers 13 residues. The CDR3 spells CASSLRGAHEQFF. In DNA form, the CDR3 reads TGTGCCAGCAGCTTGCGGGGGGCGCATGAGCAGTTCTTC.

This chain uses TRBV18 with TRBJ2-7; 8 bases match TRBD2. V gave up 0 bases and J gave up 6 bases; unmatched junction bases: 10. CDR3 length: 16 residues. Germline CDR1 is KGHSH and CDR2 is LQKENI. CDR3 bases: TGTGCCAGCTCACCACCGAATCCGGGAGGGCCTCGCGAGCAGTACTTC. This sequence encodes CASSPPNPGGPREQYF.

This chain connects TRBV7-9 to TRBJ1-2; TRBD1 might be the D (6 bases). This CDR3 region has 16 residues. V was trimmed by 5 bases and J by 2 bases, leaving 18 bases between them. The germline V gene encodes CDR1 SEHNR and CDR2 FQNEAQ (reference sequence). CDR3 DNA: TGTGCCAGCAGCCCCGGCGACAGGAGCTACAACTATGGCTACACCTTC. Protein: CASSPGDRSYNYGYTF. Together with reference TRBV7-9 and TRBJ1-2, the CDR3 gives the full variable domain: DTGVSQNPRHKITKRGQNVTFRCDPISEHNRLYWYRQTLGQGPEFLTYFQNEAQLEKSRLLSDRFSAERPKGSFSTLEIQRTEQGDSAMYLCASSPGDRSYNYGYTFGSGTRLTVV.

This clone appeared once. This sequence joins TRBV18 and TRBJ2-6; TRBD1 agrees at 7 bases. The V segment lost 3 bases and the J segment 1 base; nucleotides outside the gene matches: 12. This CDR3 has 19 residues. From germline, CDR1 is KGHSH and CDR2 LQKENI. The DNA of the CDR3 is TGTGCCAGCTCACCGCGGGCACAGGGGTACTCTTCTGGGGCCAACGTCCTGACTTTC. Amino acid sequence: CASSPRAQGYSSGANVLTF.

This chain uses TRBV28 with TRBJ2-1, with D perhaps matching TRBD2 (5 bases). The length of the CDR3 is 15 residues. Germline V gene lookup returns CDR1 MDHEN and CDR2 SYDVKM. V was clipped by 2 bases and J by 3 bases, with 11 bases between them. CDR3 protein: CASSLATTDYNEQFF. Here the CDR3 DNA reads TGTGCCAGCAGTTTAGCGACTACGGACTACAATGAGCAGTTCTTC.

The chain has TRBV6-1 and TRBJ1-2, with D tentatively TRBD1 (6 bases). Trimming pared 6 bases from V and 4 bases from J, leaving 12 bases between. This CDR3 has 13 amino acids. The V gene's germline CDR1 is MNHNS and CDR2 SASEGT. CDR3 in amino acids: CASSLDSFYGYTF. The CDR3 nucleotides read TGTGCCAGCAGCCTGGACAGTTTCTATGGCTACACCTTC.

The chain couples TRBV14 to TRBJ2-3, with 9 nucleotides matching TRBD2. CDR3 length: 17 amino acids. Germline assignment: CDR1 SGHDN and CDR2 FVKESK. V lost 3 bases to trimming and J lost 2 bases; unmatched junction nucleotides: 9. The chain's CDR3 is CASSHRLAASYTDTQYF. The CDR3 DNA follows: TGTGCCAGCAGCCACAGACTAGCGGCATCGTACACAGATACGCAGTATTTT.

This clone was recorded once. The chain links TRBV5-1 to TRBJ1-2; 11 bases are shared with TRBD1. The ends lost 4 bases at V and 4 bases at J; junction bases unmatched: 12. Per the germline V gene, CDR1 is SGHRS and CDR2 is YFSETQ. This CDR3 has 17 amino acids. CDR3 in DNA: TGCGCCAGCAGCCCCGCCGGACAGGGGGCCTCCAGCTATGGCTACACCTTC. The encoded protein is CASSPAGQGASSYGYTF. The whole variable domain, filled in from reference TRBV5-1 and TRBJ1-2, reads KAGVTQTPRYLIKTRGQQVTLSCSPISGHRSVSWYQQTPGQGLQFLFEYFSETQRNKGNFPGRFSGRQFSNSRSEMNVSTLELGDSALYLCASSPAGQGASSYGYTFGSGTRLTVV.

V gene TRBV11-2 combines with J gene TRBJ2-2; 10 nucleotides agree with TRBD2. This CDR3 has 17 residues. V lost 5 bases, J lost 0 bases, and 6 bases stayed unmatched. CDR1 SGHAT and CDR2 FQNNGV come from the germline V gene. CDR3 sequence reads: CASSIIAGGTNTGELFF. The CDR3 nucleotides read TGTGCCAGCAGCATCATAGCGGGGGGTACGAACACCGGGGAGCTGTTTTTT.

The rearrangement links TRBV19 to TRBJ2-1; D is unresolved. Germline V lookup: CDR1 LNHDA, CDR2 SQIVND (reference sequence). The CDR3 has 16 amino acids. Trimming shortened V by 3 bases and J by 0 bases, and 12 bases separated the two germline ends. The CDR3 sequence is CASSMPFQDSYNEQFF. Here the CDR3 DNA reads TGTGCCAGTAGTATGCCTTTCCAGGACTCCTACAATGAGCAGTTCTTC.

J is TRBJ1-1 and V is TRBV28, with 9 bases matching TRBD1. The CDR3 loop spans 15 amino acids. Germline CDR1 reads MDHEN; CDR2 reads SYDVKM. Germline trimming cut 3 bases from V and 5 bases from J; bases unmatched to any gene: 7. CDR3 sequence: CASSFLTGGRTEAFF. CDR3 nucleotide sequence: TGTGCCAGCAGTTTCCTTACAGGGGGCCGGACTGAAGCTTTCTTT.

The V and J genes are TRBV2 and TRBJ1-4; TRBD1 might be the D (6 bases). Germline CDR1 is SNHLY and CDR2 is FYNNEI. The V and J ends lost 6 bases and 8 bases respectively, with 16 bases between them. This CDR3 has 14 amino acids. DNA for the CDR3: TGTGCCAGCAGCGCTACAGGGTGGGACGAAAAACTGTTTTTT. This codes for CASSATGWDEKLFF.